This T cell receptor (beta chain) was captured by sequencing in a study of neurological immune-mediated disorders. Findings and caveats of the study: While HTLV-1-associated myelopathy showed the greatest TCR clonal expansion, multiple sclerosis showed the least, falling below healthy controls. CDR3 amino acid sequences found in expanded clones were never shared across subjects, suggesting private repertoires in all groups.

Noted time point: technical triplicate 3. Libraries used 2 million unsorted PBMCs kept frozen in RNAlater. Germline assignment: CDR1 MDHEN and CDR2 SYDVKM. The CDR3 spans 17 residues. One entry per CDR3 protein, called by TCRdb with MiXCR from the 5' RACE reads. The top ten hold around 4.2% of the sample, which has about 45,000 distinct CDR3 sequences, about 22% seen once. About this clonotype: No antigen is known for it. Sequence at one end of the junction differs from germline and may be a read error.

The receptor was derived from a man between 60 and 75 years old with HTLV-1-associated myelopathy (HAM/TSP). The sample was PBMCs. The V and J genes are TRBV28 and TRBJ1-2; 7 positions agree with TRBD1. The CDR3 loop reads CASRKGQGDKLNYDYTF. The DNA for the CDR3 is TGTGCCAGCAGAAAAGGGCAGGGGGATAAGTTAAACTATGACTACACCTTC.